The rows below give T cell receptor beta chains drawn from one sample of a study of blood T cell repertoires in COVID-19. Here immunoSEQ multiplex PCR was the method, and the copy in TCRdb shows in-frame clones only, minus some. The table shows about 220,000 clones, with 75% to 85% occurring only once. Sequenced sample: peripheral blood. Every receptor here comes from a woman in her 70s with COVID-19, enrolled during active disease. Both conserved end residues are part of each CDR3. D genes are given only for firm matches. Rows may omit the clone size; those that give it use once, few, many or a size class.

j_gene	len	v_gene	d_gene	abundance	CDR3nt	CDR3aa
TRBJ2-5	14	TRBV9	.	once	TGTGCCAGCAGCGTCTATGGGGGCGAAGAGACCCAGTACTTC	CASSVYGGEETQYF
TRBJ2-1	16	TRBV18	TRBD2	.	TGTGCCAGCTCACCAAAAGTGACTAGCGGGCACAATGAGCAGTTCTTC	CASSPKVTSGHNEQFF
TRBJ1-4	17	TRBV4-3	.	.	TGCGCCAGCAGCCAAGTTAGGGGTGGGGGCCGGAGTGAAAAACTGTTTTTT	CASSQVRGGGRSEKLFF
TRBJ1-4	12	TRBV6-2/TRBV6-3	.	few	TGTGCCAGCAGTTACTCACAGGGTCGACTGTTTTTT	CASSYSQGRLFF
TRBJ2-5	12	TRBV5-8	.	.	TGTGCCAGCAGCTTAACTAGTATAGCCCAGTACTTC	CASSLTSIAQYF
TRBJ1-1	17	TRBV5-8	TRBD1	once	TGTGCCAGCAGGACGAGGGACAGGGACCGGATGAACACTGAAGCTTTCTTT	CASRTRDRDRMNTEAFF
TRBJ2-5	16	TRBV6-5	TRBD2	.	TGTGCCAGCAGTTTCTCAGGCGGGAGAGGGCGGGAGACCCAGTACTTC	CASSFSGGRGRETQYF
TRBJ2-1	14	TRBV19	TRBD2	.	TGTGCCAGTAACCGACTAGCGGGAAACAATGAGCAGTTCTTC	CASNRLAGNNEQFF
TRBJ2-3	16	TRBV7-2	TRBD2	.	TGTGCCAGCAGCTTACGAAGCGGGGGGGCCGCAGATACGCAGTATTTT	CASSLRSGGAADTQYF
TRBJ2-7	14	TRBV4-3	.	.	TGCGCCAGCAGCCCCTCCGCGGGGCCCTACGAGCAGTACTTC	CASSPSAGPYEQYF
TRBJ2-7	16	TRBV27	TRBD2	.	TGTGCCAGCAGTCCGCGGGATGGCGGGAGTTTTTACGAGCAGTACTTC	CASSPRDGGSFYEQYF
TRBJ2-7	12	TRBV5-8	.	.	TGTGCCAGCAGCTTCAAGGCGGGCGAGCAGTACTTC	CASSFKAGEQYF
TRBJ2-3	13	TRBV14	.	.	TGTGCCAGCAGGTTCGCAGGGTTCGATACGCAGTATTTT	CASRFAGFDTQYF
TRBJ1-6	16	TRBV19	.	once	TGTGCCAGTAGTATAGGAGGTGGTTCCTATAATTCACCCCTCCACTTT	CASSIGGGSYNSPLHF
TRBJ1-5	12	TRBV6-2/TRBV6-3	.	.	TGTGCCAGCAGTTACCCGGGTCAGCCCCAGCATTTT	CASSYPGQPQHF
TRBJ1-1	15	TRBV7-2	TRBD1	.	TGTGCCAGCAGCCTCTTCGGTCCAGGGGGCACTGAAGCTTTCTTT	CASSLFGPGGTEAFF
TRBJ1-1	12	TRBV19	.	.	TGTGCCAGTAGCACAGGGCTCACTGAAGCTTTCTTT	CASSTGLTEAFF
TRBJ2-2	13	TRBV9	.	.	TGTGCCAGCAGCTTAACCGGGACCGGGGAGCTGTTTTTT	CASSLTGTGELFF
TRBJ2-1	15	TRBV10-3	TRBD2	.	TGTGCCATCAGACAGCGGGATCCAGACTACAATGAGCAGTTCTTC	CAIRQRDPDYNEQFF
TRBJ1-6	15	TRBV6-1	.	.	TGTGCCAGCAGTGAACCCACAGGGTATAATTCACCCCTCCACTTT	CASSEPTGYNSPLHF
TRBJ2-3	16	TRBV6-2/TRBV6-3	TRBD2	.	TGTGCCAGCAGTTCCCCGACTAGCGGGGGGACAGATACGCAGTATTTT	CASSSPTSGGTDTQYF
TRBJ1-2	12	TRBV12-3/TRBV12-4	.	.	TGTGCCAGCAGCCGACGGGGTGGTGGCTACACCTTC	CASSRRGGGYTF
TRBJ1-1	16	TRBV6-5	.	.	TGTGCCAGCAGTTACCCCAGCGGGGATTCGAACACTGAAGCTTTCTTT	CASSYPSGDSNTEAFF
TRBJ1-2	16	TRBV11-2	TRBD1	.	TGTGCCAGCAGCTTAGGGCCCGACGGGACAGTCTATGGCTACACCTTC	CASSLGPDGTVYGYTF
TRBJ2-7	16	TRBV27	TRBD2	.	TGTGCCAGCAGTAAGGCATTTGGACTAGCGGGGGGCGAGCAGTACTTC	CASSKAFGLAGGEQYF
TRBJ1-2	12	TRBV29-1	TRBD1	few	TGCAGCGGTATACAGGGGAACTATGGCTACACCTTC	CSGIQGNYGYTF
TRBJ1-2	17	TRBV19	.	.	TGTGCCAGTAGTCCCTCGGGTGGCAGGAGCGGAAACTATGGCTACACCTTC	CASSPSGGRSGNYGYTF
TRBJ2-1	13	TRBV24-1	.	.	TGTGCCACCAGTGAGTTGGAGGGAAATGAGCAGTTCTTC	CATSELEGNEQFF
TRBJ1-2	15	TRBV7-2	TRBD1	.	TGTGCCAGCAGCTTAGACAGGGGCTTAAGCTATGGCTACACCTTC	CASSLDRGLSYGYTF
TRBJ1-2	13	TRBV2	.	.	TGTGCCAGCAGTGAAGCTGAGAACTATGGCTACACCTTC	CASSEAENYGYTF
TRBJ2-2	15	TRBV5-1	TRBD2	.	TGCGCCAGCAGCTGGGAGGGCGGTAGCACCGGGGAGCTGTTTTTT	CASSWEGGSTGELFF
TRBJ1-3	14	TRBV6-5	TRBD1	.	TGTGCCAGCACCTCCCGGGACAGAGGAAACACCATATATTTT	CASTSRDRGNTIYF
TRBJ1-1	12	TRBV11-3	.	.	TGTGCCAGCAGCTCCGATGAGCTTGAAGCTTTCTTT	CASSSDELEAFF
TRBJ2-3	15	TRBV7-8	.	.	TGTGCCAGCAGCTTAGGCAGGGCTAGTCTTGATACGCAGTATTTT	CASSLGRASLDTQYF
TRBJ2-5	14	TRBV7-7	.	.	TGTGCTAGCAGTTCCTCTCCTCTCCAAGAGACCCAGTACTTC	CASSSSPLQETQYF
TRBJ1-6	16	TRBV7-2	.	.	TGTGCCAGCAGCTCCACCTCGGGAGGGGTTAATTCACCCCTCCACTTT	CASSSTSGGVNSPLHF
TRBJ1-1	13	TRBV27	.	.	TGTGCCAGCAGTTCCCTAGTGAACACTGAAGCTTTCTTT	CASSSLVNTEAFF
TRBJ1-1	14	TRBV30	TRBD1	.	TGTGCCTGGATCTCCTTAACAGGGGGCACTGAAGCTTTCTTT	CAWISLTGGTEAFF
TRBJ2-7	14	TRBV6-2/TRBV6-3	.	.	TGTGCCAGCAGTCACGGGAGCCTTGGGGACGAGCAGTACTTC	CASSHGSLGDEQYF
TRBJ1-4	18	TRBV4-1	TRBD1	.	TGCGCCAGCAGCCAAGATAAATCCAGGGGGATGACTAATGAAAGACTGTTTTTT	CASSQDKSRGMTNERLFF
TRBJ2-5	13	TRBV12-3/TRBV12-4	.	.	TGTGCCAGCAGTTTCGGCGAGGGAGAGACCCAGTACTTC	CASSFGEGETQYF
TRBJ2-2	15	TRBV6-5	TRBD1	.	TGTGCCAGCAGTTATGAGGGGGCGGGCACCGGGGAGCTGTTTTTT	CASSYEGAGTGELFF
TRBJ1-2	11	TRBV20-1	.	.	TGCAGTGCCGAAGACATATCCGGCTACACCTTC	CSAEDISGYTF
TRBJ2-1	16	TRBV18	TRBD1	.	TGTGCCAGCTCACCACTCGGACAGGGGGACTACAATGAGCAGTTCTTC	CASSPLGQGDYNEQFF
TRBJ1-4	16	TRBV3-1/TRBV3-2	.	.	TGTGCCAGCAGCCAAGGAGTTGGGGCGTTGGGTGAAAAACTGTTTTTT	CASSQGVGALGEKLFF
TRBJ2-7	13	TRBV7-2	TRBD1	.	TGTGCCAGCAGCCCCGGGACAGGGGTCGAGCAGTACTTC	CASSPGTGVEQYF
TRBJ1-5	14	TRBV19	.	.	TGTGCCAGTAGCTCACAGGGCGGTTGGCAGCCCCAGCATTTT	CASSSQGGWQPQHF
TRBJ2-5	15	TRBV5-6	.	.	TGTGCCAGCGCAGTCCGGGTCACCCTGGAAGAGACCCAGTACTTC	CASAVRVTLEETQYF
TRBJ2-7	15	TRBV4-3	.	.	TGCGCCAGCAGCCAAGATAGGGCAGGGTCCTACGAGCAGTACTTC	CASSQDRAGSYEQYF
TRBJ2-7	17	TRBV11-3	TRBD2	.	TGTGCCAGCAGCTCAAGGTTTTCTAGCGGGGACTCCTACGAGCAGTACTTC	CASSSRFSSGDSYEQYF
TRBJ2-5	14	TRBV7-9	.	once	TGTGCCAGCAGCTTAGCTCTACAGGGAGAGACCCAGTACTTC	CASSLALQGETQYF
TRBJ1-1	13	TRBV12-3/TRBV12-4	.	.	TGTGCCAGCACTCAGCTGGGGCCCCCGGCCGCTTTCTTT	CASTQLGPPAAFF
TRBJ2-1	14	TRBV5-1	.	.	TGCGCCAGCAGAACCTTAGACAGTTACAATGAGCAGTTCTTC	CASRTLDSYNEQFF
TRBJ2-3	15	TRBV9	TRBD1	.	TGTGCCAGCAGCGCAACTTACGACAGGGCATCTACGCAGTATTTT	CASSATYDRASTQYF
TRBJ2-2	14	TRBV5-6	.	.	TGTGCCAGCAGCTTAGGGGGGGTCACCGGGGAGCTGTTTTTT	CASSLGGVTGELFF